Listed here are 28 T cell receptor beta chains from one sample, sequenced in a study of CD8+ T cells in alopecia areata. Extraction and reverse transcription of RNA yielded cDNA as the sequencing template. The protocol was immunoSEQ multiplex PCR, while the TCRdb copy is restricted to in-frame clones and leaves out a portion. The sample lists 100,000 to 130,000 clones, about 83% occurring once. Sample treatment: oral pan-JAK inhibitor, 5-10 mg twice daily. This material consisted of CD8+ T cells sorted from blood, taken at week 24, from a patient treated with tofacitinib. These receptors originate from a human donor with alopecia areata.

The gene calls are TRBV2 and TRBJ2-7, with unresolved D. The CDR3 loop spans 14 amino acids. Germline V gene data show CDR1 as SNHLY and CDR2 as FYNNEI. The V gene lost 2 bases and the J gene lost 4 bases, with 12 bases spanning the gap. Here the CDR3 reads CASSEWKGSYEQYF. For the CDR3, the DNA is TGTGCCAGCAGTGAATGGAAAGGGTCTTACGAGCAGTACTTC. Using reference TRBV2 and TRBJ2-7 for the parts outside the CDR3, the full variable domain is EPEVTQTPSHQVTQMGQEVILRCVPISNHLYFYWYRQILGQKVEFLVSFYNNEISEKSEIFDDQFSVERPDGSNFTLKIRSTKLEDSAMYFCASSEWKGSYEQYFGPGTRLTVT.

The rearrangement uses TRBV27 and TRBJ2-1, with 10 bases fitting TRBD2. The germline V gene encodes CDR1 MNHEY and CDR2 SMNVEV (reference sequence). The trim removed 1 base at V and 8 bases at J, leaving 23 bases unmatched. The CDR3 is made up of 21 amino acids. In DNA, the CDR3 is TGTGCCAGCAGTTTATTCAGGCCAAACCGTGCCCTTAAGCGGGGGGGCGATGAGCAGTTCTTC. Protein sequence: CASSLFRPNRALKRGGDEQFF.

This clone was picked up a small number of times. The junction shows a germline mismatch at one end, possibly a read error. The genes are TRBV4-2 and TRBJ2-7, with D maybe TRBD1 (5 bases). The CDR3 extends over 15 amino acids. Germline-derived CDR1 and CDR2 are LGHNA and YNFKEQ. In DNA, the CDR3 is TGTGCCAGCAGCGACAGCCTTGGTCGCTCCTCCGAGCAGTACTTC. It specifies CASSDSLGRSSEQYF.

V is TRBV4-1 and J is TRBJ2-7, with a weak D call TRBD2 (6 bases). Germline CDR1 reads MGHRA; CDR2 reads YSYEKL. V was pared by 1 base and J by 4 bases, with 11 bases between. The CDR3 extends over 14 amino acids. CDR3 coding DNA: TGCGCCAGCAGCCAAGGGGGGGTTAGGTACGAGCAGTACTTC. This translates into CASSQGGVRYEQYF.

This chain connects TRBV4-1 to TRBJ2-1; no reliable D call. Deletions cut 2 bases from V and 6 bases from J, with 11 bases between. This CDR3 has 14 residues. Germline V CDR1 and CDR2: MGHRA, YSYEKL. This chain's CDR3 is CASSQPPPSNEQFF. The CDR3 DNA sequence: TGCGCCAGCAGCCAACCTCCACCTAGCAATGAGCAGTTCTTC.

The chain links TRBV6-5 to TRBJ2-2; D remains unclear. The V gene lost 4 bases and the J gene lost 7 bases, with 10 bases spanning the gap. Germline CDR1 MNHEY, CDR2 SVGAGI. The CDR3 loop spans 13 amino acids. For the CDR3, the DNA is TGTGCCAGCAGTTCCACCTCGGGCGGGGAGCTGTTTTTT. Translated: CASSSTSGGELFF.

The V call is TRBV4-1, the J call TRBJ2-3; D not certain. The CDR3 sequence is 14 residues long. The germline gives CDR1 MGHRA, CDR2 YSYEKL. The V end lost 8 bases, the J end lost 3 bases, and 15 bases lay between the germline ends. CDR3 coding DNA: TGCGCCAGCCGTATCCTACTTGGGACAGATACGCAGTATTTT. This translates into CASRILLGTDTQYF.

This chain links TRBV27 with TRBJ2-7; D is possibly TRBD1 (5 bases). V lost 2 bases, J lost 6 bases, and 8 bases lay in between. The germline V gene encodes CDR1 MNHEY and CDR2 SMNVEV (reference sequence). The CDR3 runs to 12 residues. The CDR3 spells CASSLGHSEQYF. The DNA for the CDR3 is TGTGCCAGCAGTTTAGGACATTCCGAGCAGTACTTC.

This rearrangement joins TRBV7-9 to TRBJ2-5; possible D gene TRBD1, 6 bases. This CDR3 is built from 14 residues. V was cut by 1 base and J by 6 bases, with 12 bases left in between. Germline CDR1 SEHNR, CDR2 FQNEAQ (reference sequence). Here the CDR3 DNA reads TGTGCCAGCAGCTTAGATGGGGGCCCCAAGACCCAGTACTTC. Translated: CASSLDGGPKTQYF.

This rearrangement joins TRBV6-5 to TRBJ2-2; 9 bases match TRBD1. CDR1 MNHEY and CDR2 SVGAGI come from the germline V gene. Trimming at V came to 4 bases and at J to 4 bases, leaving 4 bases not matched to a gene. This CDR3 comprises 15 residues. The CDR3 coding sequence is TGTGCCAGCAGTTCAGGACAGGGGAGCACCGGGGAGCTGTTTTTT. Its protein is CASSSGQGSTGELFF.

The chain uses TRBV10-3 and TRBJ2-3; 8 nucleotides match TRBD2. Germline lookup yields CDR1 ENHRY and CDR2 SYGVKD. CDR3 size: 14 residues. V lost 8 bases and J lost 1; bases outside the gene matches: 5. The CDR3 DNA sequence: TGTGCCATCTCCAGCGGGGGTGGCACAGATACGCAGTATTTT. Translated: CAISSGGGTDTQYF.

This chain uses TRBV28 with TRBJ1-1; no clear D. CDR3 length equals 13 residues. The germline V and J ends were trimmed by 3 bases and 1 base, with 6 bases remaining between them. Germline V CDR1 and CDR2: MDHEN, SYDVKM. Here the CDR3 DNA reads TGTGCCAGCAGTTTTGAATCGAACACTGAAGCTTTCTTT. This encodes CASSFESNTEAFF.

The chain couples TRBV7-9 to TRBJ1-4, with D possibly being TRBD1 (6 bases). V gave up 1 base and J gave up 4 bases, with 10 bases separating them. This CDR3 has 15 amino acids. Germline V CDR1 and CDR2: SEHNR, FQNEAQ (reference sequence). CDR3 sequence: CASSLVWTVNEKLFF. CDR3 coding DNA: TGTGCCAGCAGCTTAGTCTGGACAGTTAATGAAAAACTGTTTTTT.

The chain links TRBV10-3 to TRBJ1-6; D gene ambiguous. CDR3 length: 17 amino acids. CDR1 ENHRY and CDR2 SYGVKD come from the germline V gene. The V gene lost 0 bases and the J gene lost 0 bases, with 9 bases spanning the gap. CDR3 DNA: TGTGCCATCAGTGAGTCTGGCGGCAGCTCCTATAATTCACCCCTCCACTTT. This encodes CAISESGGSSYNSPLHF.

The CDR3 region is CASSRGDNYEQYF. Written as DNA, the CDR3 is TGTGCCAGCAGCCGCGGGGACAACTACGAGCAGTACTTC. J is TRBJ2-7 and V is TRBV5-4; D tentatively fits TRBD1 or TRBD2 (6 bases each). The CDR3 covers 13 residues. The germline V and J ends were trimmed by 4 bases and 3 bases, with 11 bases remaining between them. CDR1 is SGHNT, CDR2 YYREEE, per germline (reference sequence).

The rearrangement joins TRBV5-5 to TRBJ2-1; the match to TRBD1 covers 9 bases. The V gene end was trimmed by 4 bases and the J gene end by 9 bases; junction bases not matched to a gene: 8. This CDR3 has 14 residues. The germline CDR1 and CDR2 sequences are SGHKS and YYEKEE (reference sequence). The DNA of the CDR3 is TGTGCCAGCAGCCACGGACAGGGGATTATTGAGCAGTTCTTC. Residues: CASSHGQGIIEQFF.

This clone was counted between two and nine times. The chain uses TRBV29-1 and TRBJ2-7; 8 nucleotides align to TRBD2. This CDR3 contains 13 residues. With 4 bases clipped from V and 3 bases from J, the junction kept 5 bases outside the gene matches. CDR1 is SQVTM, CDR2 ANQGSEA, per germline. As DNA, the CDR3 is TGCAGCGTTGGTACTAGCGGCCGCTACGAGCAGTACTTC. This sequence encodes CSVGTSGRYEQYF.

The rearrangement uses TRBV27 and TRBJ2-1, with 8 nucleotides matching TRBD2. Trimming took 6 bases from V and 4 from J; bases not matched to a gene: 5. In germline, CDR1 is MNHEY, CDR2 SMNVEV (reference sequence). CDR3 length equals 14 residues. Here the CDR3 reads CASRVSGVYNEQFF. The CDR3 bases are TGTGCCAGCAGGGTTAGCGGGGTATACAATGAGCAGTTCTTC.

Concerning this clone: Other DNA variants within this sample encode the same CDR3. The J gene is TRBJ1-1, the V gene TRBV7-9; D perhaps matches TRBD1 (5 bases). V was pared by 1 base and J by 7 bases, with 7 bases between. The CDR3 sequence is 12 residues long. Germline CDR1 SEHNR, CDR2 FQNEAQ (reference sequence). CDR3 coding DNA: TGTGCCAGCAGCTTAGAGGGGAGTGAAGCTTTCTTT. Amino acids: CASSLEGSEAFF.

V and J are TRBV27 and TRBJ2-7, with D tentatively TRBD2 (5 bases). Trimming removed 5 bases at V and 6 bases at J, with 11 bases between. CDR1 is MNHEY and CDR2 is SMNVEV in the germline V gene (reference sequence). This CDR3 spans 12 amino acids. CDR3 coding DNA: TGTGCCAGCAGTCCACGGGGTTTCGAGCAGTACTTC. This sequence encodes CASSPRGFEQYF.

The CDR3 spells CASSLEATEGETQYF. CDR3 nucleotide sequence: TGCGCCAGCAGCTTGGAGGCTACTGAGGGAGAGACCCAGTACTTC. The genes are TRBV5-1 and TRBJ2-5, with TRBD2 as a possible D gene (5 bases). This CDR3 spans 15 amino acids. V was clipped by 0 bases and J by 4 bases, with 13 bases between them. The germline CDR1 and CDR2 sequences are SGHRS and YFSETQ.

The chain is built from TRBV2 and TRBJ2-1; D not certain. The CDR3 length is 16 residues. Germline CDR1 and CDR2: SNHLY and FYNNEI. V was trimmed by 0 bases and J by 0 bases, leaving 9 bases between them. The CDR3 loop is CASSEAQRSSYNEQFF. DNA for the CDR3: TGTGCCAGCAGTGAAGCCCAGAGGAGCTCCTACAATGAGCAGTTCTTC.

V is TRBV27 and J is TRBJ2-7, with D maybe TRBD1 (5 bases). CDR1 is MNHEY, CDR2 SMNVEV, per germline (reference sequence). V was cut by 8 bases and J by 2 bases, with 16 bases left in between. This CDR3 has 14 residues. In DNA, the CDR3 is TGTGCCAGCTCCGACAGCACGGCAACCTACGAGCAGTACTTC. Protein: CASSDSTATYEQYF.

This clone appeared a few times. The chain recombines TRBV7-9 with TRBJ2-3; 7 nucleotides match TRBD1. The CDR3 consists of 15 residues. Trimming removed 7 bases from V and 5 bases from J; junction bases left unmatched: 12. CDR1 and CDR2 (germline): SEHNR, FQNEAQ (reference sequence). The DNA of the CDR3 is TGTGCCAGCATCCTGGGGGACAGCAAAGGAGATACGCAGTATTTT. It translates to CASILGDSKGDTQYF.

There are a few counts of this clone. V and J are TRBV7-8 and TRBJ2-5, with 7 bases that match TRBD1. The CDR3 has 15 amino acids. Germline lookup yields CDR1 SGHVS and CDR2 FQNEAQ. V shed 4 bases and J 2 bases; nucleotides not matched to a gene: 7. CDR3 protein: CASSYRRGQQETQYF. CDR3 nucleotides: TGTGCCAGCAGCTACCGCCGGGGACAGCAAGAGACCCAGTACTTC.

The J gene is TRBJ2-7, the V gene TRBV7-8, with unresolved D. With 3 bases removed from V and 2 bases from J, the gap between germline ends came to 5 bases. The CDR3 totals 12 residues. Germline CDR1 and CDR2: SGHVS and FQNEAQ. The CDR3 sequence is CASSFLAYEQYF. In nucleotides, the CDR3 is TGTGCCAGCAGCTTTTTGGCCTACGAGCAGTACTTC.

The V call is TRBV4-3, the J call TRBJ2-4; 7 nucleotides agree with TRBD2. Looked up from germline, CDR1 is LGHNA and CDR2 is YSLEER. Trimming at V came to 0 bases and at J to 1 base, leaving 6 bases not matched to a gene. The CDR3 has 17 residues. The CDR3 DNA follows: TGCGCCAGCAGCCAAGATTGGGGGGGTTTCGCCAAAAACATTCAGTACTTC. It yields the protein CASSQDWGGFAKNIQYF.

As for this clone: A read error likely explains this, since a far larger clone differs by one base. The chain combines TRBV11-2 with TRBJ2-2, with 8 bases lining up with TRBD2. Trimming at V came to 5 bases and at J to 2 bases, leaving 10 bases not matched to a gene. The CDR3 has 17 residues. The germline gives CDR1 SGHAT, CDR2 FQNNGV. The CDR3 protein is CASSRYPGGPNTGELFF. CDR3 sequence (DNA): TGTGCCAGCAGCCGATATCCGGGGGGGCCCAACACCGGGGAGCTGTTTTTT.